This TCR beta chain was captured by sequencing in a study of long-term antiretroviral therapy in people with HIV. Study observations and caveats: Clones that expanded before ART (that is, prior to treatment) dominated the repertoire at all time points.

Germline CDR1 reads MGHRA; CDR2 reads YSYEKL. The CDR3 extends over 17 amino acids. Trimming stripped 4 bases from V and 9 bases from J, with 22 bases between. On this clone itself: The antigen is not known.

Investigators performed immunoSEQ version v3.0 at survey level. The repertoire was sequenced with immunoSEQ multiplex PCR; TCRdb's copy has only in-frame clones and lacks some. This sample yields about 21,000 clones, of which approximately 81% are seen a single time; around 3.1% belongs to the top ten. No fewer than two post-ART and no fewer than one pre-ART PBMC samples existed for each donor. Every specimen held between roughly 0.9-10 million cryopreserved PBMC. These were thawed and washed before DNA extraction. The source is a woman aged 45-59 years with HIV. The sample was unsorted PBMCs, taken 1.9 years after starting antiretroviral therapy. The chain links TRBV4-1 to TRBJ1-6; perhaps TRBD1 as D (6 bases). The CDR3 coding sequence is TGCGCCAGCAGCCCCACGGGGGGGGCGCGGGAAAGTTCACCCCTCCACTTT. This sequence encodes CASSPTGGARESSPLHF.